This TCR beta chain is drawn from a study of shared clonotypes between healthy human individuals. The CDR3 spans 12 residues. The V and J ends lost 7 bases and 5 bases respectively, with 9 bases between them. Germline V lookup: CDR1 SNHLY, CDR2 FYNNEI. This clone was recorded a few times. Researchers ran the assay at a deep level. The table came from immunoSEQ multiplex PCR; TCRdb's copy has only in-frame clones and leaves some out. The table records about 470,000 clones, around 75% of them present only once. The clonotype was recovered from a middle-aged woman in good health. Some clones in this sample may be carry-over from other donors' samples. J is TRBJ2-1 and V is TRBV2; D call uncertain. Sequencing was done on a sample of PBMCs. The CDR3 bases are TGTGCCAGCACCGAACCCCACAATGAGCAGTTCTTC. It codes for CASTEPHNEQFF.